The entry below describes one T cell receptor beta chain. The antigen is not known. The sample comes from a study of blood T cells in healthy people across ages. Study-wide findings and caveats: In older individuals, TCR beta diversity per million T cells was lower, falling roughly linearly with age. Unsorted PBMCs blocked a conclusive comparison of naive and antigen-experienced cells.

A sample-barcoded 5' primer and a J-beta primer mix were used in a second PCR of roughly 6 to 11 cycles. TCRdb redid the calling of the 5' RACE reads with MiXCR, one entry per CDR3 protein. Of hundreds of thousands of distinct CDR3 sequences listed, about 53% are singletons. The sample consisted of blood. This sequence originates from a man in his 60s in good health.

CDR3 amino acids: CASSPGQYSNQPQHF. Written as DNA, the CDR3 is TGTGCCAGCAGTCCCGGACAGTATAGCAATCAGCCCCAGCATTTT. The chain uses TRBV27 and TRBJ1-5; D is possibly TRBD1 (6 bases). The germline V gene encodes CDR1 MNHEY and CDR2 SMNVEV (reference sequence). The length of the CDR3 is 15 residues. The V end was cut by 5 bases, the J end by 0 bases, with 11 bases between.